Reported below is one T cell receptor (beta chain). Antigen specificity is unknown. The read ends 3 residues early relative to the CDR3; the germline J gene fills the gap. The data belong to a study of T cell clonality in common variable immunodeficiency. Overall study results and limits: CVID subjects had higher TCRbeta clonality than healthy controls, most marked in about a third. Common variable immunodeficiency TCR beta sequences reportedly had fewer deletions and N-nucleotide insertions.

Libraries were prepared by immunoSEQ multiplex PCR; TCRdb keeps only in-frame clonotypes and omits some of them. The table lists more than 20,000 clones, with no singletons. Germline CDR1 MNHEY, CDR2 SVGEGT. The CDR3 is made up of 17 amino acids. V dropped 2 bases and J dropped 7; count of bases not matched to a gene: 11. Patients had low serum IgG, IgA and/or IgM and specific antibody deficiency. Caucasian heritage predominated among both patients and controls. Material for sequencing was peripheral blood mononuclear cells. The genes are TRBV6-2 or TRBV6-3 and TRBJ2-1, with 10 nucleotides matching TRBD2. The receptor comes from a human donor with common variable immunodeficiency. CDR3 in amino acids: CASSYGIAGGQRNEQFF. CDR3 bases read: TGTGCCAGCAGTTACGGGATAGCGGGGGGCCAAAGGAATGAG.